This TCR beta chain was captured in a study of OX40 agonist ivuxolimab in advanced cancers. Across the whole study: Partial responses occurred in Three dose-escalation patients, one with hepatocellular carcinoma and two with cutaneous melanoma.

Concerning this clone: What it binds is unknown.

Patients were ruled out by autoimmune disease history or systemic immunosuppression. Germline values: CDR1 SGHAT, CDR2 FQNNGV. The trim removed 1 base at V and 9 bases at J, leaving 6 bases unmatched. The CDR3 is 15 amino acids. Study observations and caveats: Clonal expansion in partial responders at 0.1-3.0 mg/kg ranked among the lowest. In the expanded peripheral T cells, antigen specificity was never determined.

Profiled with immunoSEQ multiplex PCR; TCRdb holds only in-frame clones, not every one. The sample carries just under 65,000 clones, roughly nine tenths recorded once. This clonotype was sampled from an adult with an advanced solid tumor such as melanoma, head and neck, liver or kidney cancer. The rearrangement joins TRBV11-2 to TRBJ2-1; 10 bases are shared with TRBD2. Sequences were derived from CD4+ or CD8+ T cells sorted from blood, sampled in a trial of the OX40 agonist ivuxolimab. CDR3 sequence reads: CASSLALAGVIEQFF. The DNA of the CDR3 is TGTGCCAGCAGCTTAGCGCTAGCGGGAGTCATTGAGCAGTTCTTC.